The 2 T cell receptor beta chains listed next were all sequenced from one sample in a study of identical twins. MiXCR was run by TCRdb on the 5' RACE reads, yielding one entry per CDR3 protein. Of some 320,000 distinct CDR3 sequences listed, approximately 13% were seen once; the top ten hold more than 6%. This sample was shared with a second study, whose subject was yellow fever vaccine responses in identical twins.

Sequenced material: CD8+ T cells sorted from blood. The receptors come from a young woman in good health.

This clonotype has a handful of counts. The rearrangement joins TRBV29-1 to TRBJ2-2, with TRBD1 matching over 7 bases. Unmatched junction bases numbered 3, after V lost 3 bases and J lost 2 bases. Germline CDR1 is SQVTM and CDR2 is ANQGSEA. The CDR3 has 14 residues. This CDR3 is CSVDGTENTGELFF. CDR3 bases: TGCAGCGTTGACGGGACAGAAAACACCGGGGAGCTGTTTTTT.

This CDR3 reads CASSFRDGSTDTQYF. The CDR3 bases are TGTGCCAGCAGTTTTAGGGACGGGAGCACAGATACGCAGTATTTT. This chain links TRBV27 with TRBJ2-3; D might be TRBD1 or TRBD2, each matching 5 bases. Germline V lookup: CDR1 MNHEY, CDR2 SMNVEV (reference sequence). Trimming took off 3 bases at V and 0 bases at J, with 10 bases between the two ends. CDR3 length equals 15 residues.